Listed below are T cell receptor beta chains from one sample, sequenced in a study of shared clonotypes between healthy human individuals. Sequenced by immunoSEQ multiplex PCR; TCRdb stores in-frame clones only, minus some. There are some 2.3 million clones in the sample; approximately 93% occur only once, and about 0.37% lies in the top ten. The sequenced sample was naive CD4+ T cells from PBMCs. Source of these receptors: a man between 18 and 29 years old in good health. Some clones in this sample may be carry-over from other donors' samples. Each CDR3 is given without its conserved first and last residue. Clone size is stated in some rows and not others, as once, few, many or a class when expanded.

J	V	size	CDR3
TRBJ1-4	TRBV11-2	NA	ASSFTPPTGGREKLF
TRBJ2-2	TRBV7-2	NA	ASSRPGQGITGELF
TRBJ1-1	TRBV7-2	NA	ASSLMPGREAF
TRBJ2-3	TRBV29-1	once	SGRVAADTQY
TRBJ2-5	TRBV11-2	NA	ASSLDPRLAGGPVQETQY
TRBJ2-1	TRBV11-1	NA	ASTGYNEQF
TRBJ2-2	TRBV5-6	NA	ASRDFPGVNTGELF
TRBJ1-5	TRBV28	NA	ASRRTGEAPNQPQH
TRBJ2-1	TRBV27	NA	ASSLDAGSYNEQF
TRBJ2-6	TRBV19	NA	ASSFGSYSGANVLT
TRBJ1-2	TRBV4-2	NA	ASSQDLTGGSSGKYGYT
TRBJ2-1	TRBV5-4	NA	ASSTKREGSYNEQF
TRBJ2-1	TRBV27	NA	ASSSSSDRYNEQF
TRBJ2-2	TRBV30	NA	AWARLSGIRTGELF
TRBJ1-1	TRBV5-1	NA	ASSPYKLNTEAF
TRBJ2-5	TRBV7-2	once	ASSSGQPQETQY
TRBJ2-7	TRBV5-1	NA	ASSSTGSAGGTAFEQY
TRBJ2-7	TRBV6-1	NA	ASRGLAGAPAQQY
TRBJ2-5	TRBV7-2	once	ASSLGGAFKETQY
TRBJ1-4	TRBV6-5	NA	ASSLQGVPEKLF
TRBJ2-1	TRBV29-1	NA	SVDGQSSYNEQF
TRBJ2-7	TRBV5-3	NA	ARRRSLRGTYYEQY
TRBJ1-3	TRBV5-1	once	ASSLVGGIGNTIY
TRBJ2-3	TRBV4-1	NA	ASSQELVRGDTQY
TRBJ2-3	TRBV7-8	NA	ASSLLRGADTQY
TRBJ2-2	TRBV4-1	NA	ASSQDRGTTGELF
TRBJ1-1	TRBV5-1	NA	ASSLLTDPKATEAF
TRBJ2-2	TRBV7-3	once	ASSVQGGQNTGELF
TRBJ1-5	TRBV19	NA	ASRYQNGLQPQH
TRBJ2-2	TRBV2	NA	ASSARLRANTGELF
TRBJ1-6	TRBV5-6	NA	ASRMALNSPLH
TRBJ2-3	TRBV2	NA	ASSPDGTDTQY
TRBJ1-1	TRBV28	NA	ASSLQGANTEAF
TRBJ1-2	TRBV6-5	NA	ASSRVQGDGYT
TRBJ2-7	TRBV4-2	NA	ASSQDPGLAGGPPYEQY
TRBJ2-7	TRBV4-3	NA	ASSQERLAGAHEQY
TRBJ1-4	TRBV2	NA	ASSTTGVANEKLF
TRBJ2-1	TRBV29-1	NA	SGVGSYNEQF
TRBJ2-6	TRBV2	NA	ASGGQGPFSGANVLT
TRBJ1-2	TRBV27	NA	ASSIDRAWGGYT
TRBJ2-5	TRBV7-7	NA	ASSSGETQY
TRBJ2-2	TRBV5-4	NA	ASSVLAGASRPGELF
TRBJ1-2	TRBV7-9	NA	ASSLESGGAYGYT
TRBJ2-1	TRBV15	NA	ATSLASYNEQF
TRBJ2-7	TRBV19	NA	ASRSRVGAGVSYEQY
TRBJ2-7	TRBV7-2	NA	ASSYQLAGAPYEQY
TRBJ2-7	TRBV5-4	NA	ASSTRSGGPGEQY
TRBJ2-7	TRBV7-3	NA	ASSLGRVRSYEQY
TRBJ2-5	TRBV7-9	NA	ASSYLRQQETQY
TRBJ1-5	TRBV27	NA	ASRGGQPFGNQPQH
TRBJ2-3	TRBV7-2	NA	ASSPQPSTDTQY
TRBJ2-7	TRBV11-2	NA	ASRRVRAGYEQY
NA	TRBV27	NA	ASSLLLGGSEQY
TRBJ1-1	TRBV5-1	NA	ASSPAPTRNTEAF
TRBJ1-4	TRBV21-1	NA	ASSPVVAHEKLF